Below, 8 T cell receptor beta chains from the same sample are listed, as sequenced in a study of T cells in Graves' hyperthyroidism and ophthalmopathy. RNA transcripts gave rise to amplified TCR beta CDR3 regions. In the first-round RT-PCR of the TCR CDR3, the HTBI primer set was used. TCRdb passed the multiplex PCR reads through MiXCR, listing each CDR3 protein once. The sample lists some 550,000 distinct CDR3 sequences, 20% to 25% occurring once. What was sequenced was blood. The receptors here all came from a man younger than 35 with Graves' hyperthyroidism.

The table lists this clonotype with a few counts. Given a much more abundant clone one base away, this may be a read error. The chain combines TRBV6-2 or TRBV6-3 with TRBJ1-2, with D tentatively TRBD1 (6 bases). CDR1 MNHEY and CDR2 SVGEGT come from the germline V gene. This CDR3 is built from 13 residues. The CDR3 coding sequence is TGTGCCGGCAGTTACCGGCCAGGGGATGGCTACACCTTC. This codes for CAGSYRPGDGYTF.

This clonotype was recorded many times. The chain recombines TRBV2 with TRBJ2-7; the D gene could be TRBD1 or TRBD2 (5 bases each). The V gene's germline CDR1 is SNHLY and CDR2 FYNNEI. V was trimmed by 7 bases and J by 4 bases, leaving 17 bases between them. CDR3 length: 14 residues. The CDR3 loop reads CASKGRVKLYEQYF. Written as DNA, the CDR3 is TGTGCCAGCAAGGGACGCGTAAAGTTGTACGAGCAGTACTTC. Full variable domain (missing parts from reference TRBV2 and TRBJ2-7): EPEVTQTPSHQVTQMGQEVILRCVPISNHLYFYWYRQILGQKVEFLVSFYNNEISEKSEIFDDQFSVERPDGSNFTLKIRSTKLEDSAMYFCASKGRVKLYEQYFGPGTRLTVT.

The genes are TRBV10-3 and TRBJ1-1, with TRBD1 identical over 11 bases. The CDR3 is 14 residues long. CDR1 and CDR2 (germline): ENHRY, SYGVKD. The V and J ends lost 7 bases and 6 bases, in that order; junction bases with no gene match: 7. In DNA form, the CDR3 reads TGTGCCATCAAGAGGACAGGGGGCAGTTCTGAAGCTTTCTTT. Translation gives CAIKRTGGSSEAFF.

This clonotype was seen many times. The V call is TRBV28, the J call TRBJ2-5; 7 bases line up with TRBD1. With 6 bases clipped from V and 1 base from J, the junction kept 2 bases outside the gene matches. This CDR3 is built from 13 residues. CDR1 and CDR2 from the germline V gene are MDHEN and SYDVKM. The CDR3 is CASSDRAQETQYF. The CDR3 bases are TGTGCCAGCAGCGACAGGGCCCAAGAGACCCAGTACTTC.

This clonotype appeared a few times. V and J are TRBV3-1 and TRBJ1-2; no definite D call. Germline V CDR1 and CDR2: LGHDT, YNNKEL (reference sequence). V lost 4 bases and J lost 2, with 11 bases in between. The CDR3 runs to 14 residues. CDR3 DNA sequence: TGTGCCAGCAGCCTCCATGAAGGAAACTATGGCTACACCTTC. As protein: CASSLHEGNYGYTF.

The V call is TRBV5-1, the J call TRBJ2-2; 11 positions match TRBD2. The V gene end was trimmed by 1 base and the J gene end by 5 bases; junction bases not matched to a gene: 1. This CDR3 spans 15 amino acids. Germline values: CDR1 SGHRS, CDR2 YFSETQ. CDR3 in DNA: TGCGCCAGCAGCTTGACTAGCGGGAGTACCGGGGAGCTGTTTTTT. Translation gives CASSLTSGSTGELFF.

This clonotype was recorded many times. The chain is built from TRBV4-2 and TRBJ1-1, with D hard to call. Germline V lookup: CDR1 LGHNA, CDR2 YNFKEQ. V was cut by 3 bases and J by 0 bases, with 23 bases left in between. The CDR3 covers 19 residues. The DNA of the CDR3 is TGTGCCAGCAGCCACCTTAAGGCCGACGGAAACCGCGTGAACACTGAAGCTTTCTTT. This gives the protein CASSHLKADGNRVNTEAFF.

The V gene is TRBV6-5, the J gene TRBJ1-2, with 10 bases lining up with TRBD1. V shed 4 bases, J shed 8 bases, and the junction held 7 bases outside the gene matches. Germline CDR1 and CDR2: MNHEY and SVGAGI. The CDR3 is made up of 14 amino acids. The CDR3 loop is CASSSGTGVTGYTF. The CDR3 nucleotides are TGTGCCAGCAGTTCCGGGACAGGGGTAACGGGCTACACCTTC.